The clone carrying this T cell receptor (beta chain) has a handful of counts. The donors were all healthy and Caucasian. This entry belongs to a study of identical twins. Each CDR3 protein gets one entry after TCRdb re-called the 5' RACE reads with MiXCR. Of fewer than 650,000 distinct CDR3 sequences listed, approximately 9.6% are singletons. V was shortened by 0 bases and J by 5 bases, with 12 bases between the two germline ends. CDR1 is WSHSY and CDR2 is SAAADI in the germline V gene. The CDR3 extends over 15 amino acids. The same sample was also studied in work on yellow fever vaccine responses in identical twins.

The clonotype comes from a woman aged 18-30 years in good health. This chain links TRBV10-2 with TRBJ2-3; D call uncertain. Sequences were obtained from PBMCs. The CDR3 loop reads CASSESMAWEDTQYF. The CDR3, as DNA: TGCGCCAGCAGTGAGTCGATGGCGTGGGAAGATACGCAGTATTTT.